This entry lists 14 T cell receptor beta chains sequenced from one sample in a study of blood T cell repertoires in COVID-19. Here immunoSEQ multiplex PCR was the method, and the copy in TCRdb shows in-frame clones only, minus some. The sample records fewer than 300,000 clones, 85% being singletons. The sequenced material came from PBMCs or T cells enriched from blood (not recorded which). The source of these receptors is a woman aged 50 to 60 who had recovered from COVID-19.

This clone appeared many times. This chain connects TRBV19 to TRBJ2-7, with 12 bases matching TRBD2. The V and J ends lost 4 bases and 3 bases, in that order; junction bases with no gene match: 10. Germline CDR1 is LNHDA and CDR2 is SQIVND (reference sequence). The CDR3 has 17 residues. The CDR3 reads CASSTRTLAGGLYEQYF. The CDR3 nucleotides are TGTGCCAGTAGTACTCGAACCCTAGCGGGGGGGCTCTACGAGCAGTACTTC.

The chain is built from TRBV5-4 and TRBJ2-1; 15 bases line up with TRBD2. Germline CDR1 is SGHNT and CDR2 is YYREEE (reference sequence). The V and J ends lost 4 bases and 3 bases, in that order; junction bases with no gene match: 5. The CDR3 sequence is 17 residues long. DNA of the CDR3: TGTGCCAGCAGCCCAGGGACTAGCGGGAGGAACTACAATGAGCAGTTCTTC. It yields the protein CASSPGTSGRNYNEQFF. Filled out from reference TRBV5-4 and TRBJ2-1, the complete variable domain reads ETGVTQSPTHLIKTRGQQVTLRCSSQSGHNTVSWYQQALGQGPQFIFQYYREEENGRGNFPPRFSGLQFPNYSSELNVNALELDDSALYLCASSPGTSGRNYNEQFFGPGTRLTVL.

This clone was recorded once. The chain's CDR3 is CASSPQRNQPQHF. CDR3 sequence (DNA): TGTGCCAGCAGCCCCCAGCGAAATCAGCCCCAGCATTTT. This chain joins TRBV7-6 and TRBJ1-5; D gene ambiguous. Trimming took 5 bases from V and 4 from J, leaving 9 bases between them. The CDR3 runs to 13 residues. Germline CDR1 SGHVS, CDR2 FNYEAQ.

This sequence joins TRBV5-5 and TRBJ1-2; D is uncertain. The CDR3 runs to 14 residues. V lost 4 bases and J lost 2, with 12 bases in between. Germline assignment: CDR1 SGHKS and CDR2 YYEKEE (reference sequence). CDR3 loop: CASSPHQVNYGYTF. CDR3 nucleotides: TGTGCCAGCAGCCCCCACCAGGTGAACTATGGCTACACCTTC.

The chain couples TRBV6-5 to TRBJ2-6, with 7 bases fitting TRBD2. The V and J ends lost 10 bases and 3 bases, in that order; junction bases with no gene match: 6. The germline V gene encodes CDR1 MNHEY and CDR2 SVGAGI. This CDR3 is built from 14 residues. CDR3 in DNA: TGTGCCACCCAGCGGGGTGGTGGGGCCAACGTCCTGACTTTC. Translating it yields CATQRGGGANVLTF.

This rearrangement joins TRBV5-5 to TRBJ2-2, with D uncertain. The V gene lost 0 bases and the J gene lost 1 base, with 7 bases spanning the gap. CDR1 SGHKS and CDR2 YYEKEE come from the germline V gene (reference sequence). The CDR3 covers 15 residues. For the CDR3, the DNA is TGTGCCAGCAGCTTGGGTCAGTTGAACACCGGGGAGCTGTTTTTT. The encoded protein is CASSLGQLNTGELFF.

The J gene is TRBJ1-3, the V gene TRBV5-1; 11 bases agree with TRBD1. Germline V gene sequence: CDR1 SGHRS, CDR2 YFSETQ. The CDR3 loop spans 17 amino acids. V shed 3 bases, J shed 3 bases, and the junction held 8 bases outside the gene matches. The CDR3 DNA sequence: TGCGCCAGCAGCTCAGGTGGACAGGGGGCGCGTGGAAACACCATATATTTT. The encoded protein is CASSSGGQGARGNTIYF.

This sequence joins TRBV29-1 and TRBJ1-2; D unclear. CDR1 and CDR2 from the germline V gene are SQVTM and ANQGSEA. Trimming removed 3 bases at V and 3 bases at J, with 5 bases between. The CDR3 covers 11 residues. The CDR3 DNA is TGCAGCGTTGATTCGTACTATGGCTACACCTTC. Translated, it gives CSVDSYYGYTF.

The CDR3, as DNA: TGTGCCAGCAGCCAGACTAGCGGGAGTGAGCAGTTCTTC. Protein: CASSQTSGSEQFF. The V gene is TRBV12-3 or TRBV12-4, the J gene TRBJ2-1; 12 bases are shared with TRBD2. J gave up 9 bases and V 6 bases, and 3 bases lay outside the gene matches. The CDR3 totals 13 residues.

The chain couples TRBV7-2 to TRBJ2-7; weak D call: TRBD1 (6 bases). V was shortened by 7 bases and J by 6 bases, with 19 bases between the two germline ends. Germline assignment: CDR1 SGHTA and CDR2 FQGNSA. The CDR3 loop spans 14 amino acids. The CDR3 loop is CASTLNSGDGEQYF. The CDR3 region has the DNA TGTGCCAGCACCCTTAACTCAGGGGACGGCGAGCAGTACTTC. The variable domain in full, completed from reference TRBV7-2 and TRBJ2-7, reads GAGVSQSPSNKVTEKGKDVELRCDPISGHTALYWYRQSLGQGLEFLIYFQGNSAPDKSGLPSDRFSAERTGGSVSTLTIQRTQQEDSAVYLCASTLNSGDGEQYFGPGTRLTVT.

This chain uses TRBV19 with TRBJ1-1, with a tentative D call TRBD1 (5 bases). The ends were cut back, 6 bases at V and 1 base at J, with 12 bases in the middle. Per the germline V gene, CDR1 is LNHDA and CDR2 is SQIVND (reference sequence). The CDR3 covers 14 residues. The CDR3: CASRRGRTNTEAFF. The CDR3 DNA reads TGTGCCAGTAGGCGGGGACGGACGAACACTGAAGCTTTCTTT.

The chain carries TRBV3-1 (or the pseudogene TRBV3-2) and TRBJ2-1; 10 nucleotides align to TRBD2. CDR1 LGHDT and CDR2 YNNKEL come from the germline V gene (reference sequence). J gave up 4 bases and V 4 bases, and 13 bases lay outside the gene matches. The CDR3 is 18 amino acids. CDR3 coding DNA: TGTGCCAGCAGCCGAAAAGTGGCTAGCGGGAGCTTGTACAATGAGCAGTTCTTC. Its protein is CASSRKVASGSLYNEQFF.

In regard to this clone: One end of the junction does not line up with germline, which may come from a read error. V and J are TRBV19 and TRBJ2-1; D uncertain. Germline CDR1 reads LNHDA; CDR2 reads SQIVND (reference sequence). This CDR3 comprises 12 residues. As DNA, the CDR3 is TGTGCCAGTAGTATCTCCCACAATGAGCAGTTCTTC. It is translated as CASSISHNEQFF.

The chain joins TRBV2 to TRBJ2-7; tentatively, D is TRBD2 (5 bases). Trimming took 6 bases from V and 5 from J, leaving 11 bases between them. This CDR3 comprises 12 residues. CDR1 and CDR2 from the germline V gene are SNHLY and FYNNEI. The CDR3 nucleotides are TGTGCCAGCAGACGTGACTACCACGAGCAGTACTTC. Amino acid sequence: CASRRDYHEQYF.